This T cell receptor (beta chain) is drawn from a study of blood T cells in healthy people across ages. General study points: Compared with aged donors, long-lived donors showed fewer expanded clones, suggesting selection.

As to this clonotype: Its antigen is unidentified. A much larger clone lies one base from this, so it may be a read error.

The authors ran a second PCR of 7 to 11 cycles using a sample-barcoded 5' primer and a J-beta primer mix. Each cDNA molecule was tagged by a template-switch adaptor with 12 random nucleotides. Any given sample supplied a minimum of 3 million CDR3-containing paired-end reads. TCRdb redid the calling of the 5' RACE reads with MiXCR, one entry per CDR3 protein. The sample lists roughly 900,000 distinct CDR3 sequences, around 30% occurring once. Samples had at least 6.5 million PBMCs isolated from them. This CDR3 region has 16 residues. The V end lost 8 bases, the J end lost 2 bases, and 21 bases lay between the germline ends.

The sequence was obtained from a woman older than 75 in good health. Sequencing was carried out using blood. V and J are TRBV12-3 or TRBV12-4 and TRBJ1-2; the D gene is possibly TRBD1 (6 bases). CDR3 protein: CASRDQGPPANYGYTF. DNA of the CDR3: TGTGCCAGCCGAGACCAGGGGCCCCCTGCAAACTATGGCTACACCTTC.